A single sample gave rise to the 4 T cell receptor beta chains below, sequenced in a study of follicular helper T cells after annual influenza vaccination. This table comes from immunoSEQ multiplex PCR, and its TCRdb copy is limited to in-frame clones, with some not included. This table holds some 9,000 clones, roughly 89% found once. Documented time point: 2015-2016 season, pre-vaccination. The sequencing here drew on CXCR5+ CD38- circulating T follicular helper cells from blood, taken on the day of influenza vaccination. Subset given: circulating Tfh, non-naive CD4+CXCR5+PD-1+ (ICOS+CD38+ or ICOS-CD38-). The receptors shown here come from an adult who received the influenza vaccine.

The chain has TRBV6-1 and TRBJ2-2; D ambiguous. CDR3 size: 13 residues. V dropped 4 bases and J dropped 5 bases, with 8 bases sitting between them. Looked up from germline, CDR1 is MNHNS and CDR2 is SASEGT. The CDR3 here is CASSVLGTGELFF. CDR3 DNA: TGTGCCAGCAGTGTTTTAGGAACCGGGGAGCTGTTTTTT.

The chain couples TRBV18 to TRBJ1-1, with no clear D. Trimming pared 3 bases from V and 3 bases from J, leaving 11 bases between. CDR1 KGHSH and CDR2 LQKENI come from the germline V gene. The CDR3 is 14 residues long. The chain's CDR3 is CASSPLGRDTEAFF. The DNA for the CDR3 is TGTGCCAGCTCACCGTTAGGGAGAGACACTGAAGCTTTCTTT.

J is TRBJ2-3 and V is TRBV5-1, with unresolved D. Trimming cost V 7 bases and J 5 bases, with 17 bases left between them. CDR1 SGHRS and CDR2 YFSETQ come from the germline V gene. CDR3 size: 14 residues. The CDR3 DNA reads TGCGCCAGCTACGAGGCCCAGCAGGTAGATACGCAGTATTTT. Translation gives CASYEAQQVDTQYF. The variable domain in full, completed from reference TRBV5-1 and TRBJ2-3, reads KAGVTQTPRYLIKTRGQQVTLSCSPISGHRSVSWYQQTPGQGLQFLFEYFSETQRNKGNFPGRFSGRQFSNSRSEMNVSTLELGDSALYLCASYEAQQVDTQYFGPGTRLTVL.

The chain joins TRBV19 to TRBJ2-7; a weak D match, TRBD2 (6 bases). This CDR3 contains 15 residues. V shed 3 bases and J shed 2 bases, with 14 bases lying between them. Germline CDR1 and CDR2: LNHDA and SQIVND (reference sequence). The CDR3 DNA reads TGTGCCAGTAGTATCGGAGGGGCCCTCCCCTACGAGCAGTACTTC. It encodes CASSIGGALPYEQYF.